What follows are 21 T cell receptor beta chains derived from one specimen sequenced in a study of T-cell memory formation after mild COVID-19. TCRdb reprocessed the 5' RACE reads via MiXCR and lists one record per CDR3 protein. This sample carries 150,000 to 200,000 distinct CDR3 sequences, about 28% of them seen once, and the ten largest clones take around 11%. Sequencing input: PBMCs or a T cell subset sorted from them (not recorded which). Source of these receptors: an adult woman who had mild COVID-19 (a few samples of this study predate the infection). Cell type and time point are not known.

V usage is TRBV5-6 and J usage is TRBJ2-3; the match to TRBD2 covers 8 bases. The CDR3 consists of 15 residues. Germline trimming cut 1 base from V and 4 bases from J; bases unmatched to any gene: 5. The V gene's germline CDR1 is SGHDT and CDR2 YYEEEE. The CDR3 reads CASSLLSGRSDTQYF. The CDR3 DNA reads as TGTGCCAGCAGCTTGCTAAGCGGGAGATCAGATACGCAGTATTTT.

This clonotype has just one count. The genes are TRBV5-1 and TRBJ2-7; TRBD1 matches 9 bases. Trimming removed 3 bases from V and 5 bases from J; junction bases left unmatched: 6. The CDR3 loop spans 14 amino acids. Germline-derived CDR1 and CDR2 are SGHRS and YFSETQ. The CDR3 DNA follows: TGCGCCAGCAGCTCGCCGGGACAGGGTAACGAGCAGTACTTC. This gives the protein CASSSPGQGNEQYF.

The J gene is TRBJ1-2, the V gene TRBV18; D is possibly TRBD1 (6 bases). The length of the CDR3 is 14 residues. Per the germline V gene, CDR1 is KGHSH and CDR2 is LQKENI. With 6 bases removed from V and 3 bases from J, the gap between germline ends came to 14 bases. CDR3 region: CASSFTGFDYGYTF. For the CDR3, the DNA is TGTGCCAGCTCTTTCACAGGGTTCGACTATGGCTACACCTTC.

This rearrangement joins TRBV30 to TRBJ2-2; 11 bases fit TRBD2. CDR1 and CDR2 (germline): GTSNPN, SVGIG (reference sequence). The CDR3 is 14 residues long. The ends lost 7 bases at V and 1 base at J; junction bases unmatched: 2. The CDR3 DNA follows: TGTGCCTTGACTAGCGGGAAGAACACCGGGGAGCTGTTTTTT. It encodes CALTSGKNTGELFF.

The table lists this clonotype with a few counts. The genes are TRBV10-3 and TRBJ1-1; D not certain. Trimming pared 6 bases from V and 8 bases from J, leaving 10 bases between. Germline values: CDR1 ENHRY, CDR2 SYGVKD. The CDR3 spans 11 residues. CDR3 protein: CAIRGPGEAFF. The CDR3 region has the DNA TGTGCCATCAGAGGACCGGGGGAAGCTTTCTTT.

V and J are TRBV6-5 and TRBJ1-2, with 7 nucleotides matching TRBD1. CDR3 length: 13 amino acids. Germline CDR1 MNHEY, CDR2 SVGAGI. With 2 bases clipped from V and 6 bases from J, the junction kept 3 bases outside the gene matches. CDR3 nucleotide sequence: TGTGCCAGCAGTTACGCAGGGGGAAATGGCTACACCTTC. This encodes CASSYAGGNGYTF.

The V call is TRBV5-4, the J call TRBJ1-4; 7 bases are a match to TRBD1. The CDR3 contains 13 residues. In germline, CDR1 is SGHNT, CDR2 YYREEE (reference sequence). The junction had 0 bases not matched to a gene; V was cut back by 0 bases and J by 7 bases. The chain's CDR3 is CASSLGQGEKLFF. The CDR3 region has the DNA TGTGCCAGCAGCTTGGGACAGGGTGAAAAACTGTTTTTT.

V gene TRBV6-6 combines with J gene TRBJ2-1; 10 positions match TRBD1. Germline V gene data show CDR1 as MNHNY and CDR2 as SVGAGI (reference sequence). J lost 5 bases, V lost 0 bases, and 10 bases had no gene match. This CDR3 is 18 amino acids long. The DNA for the CDR3 is TGTGCCAGCAGTTACTCAGACTCGGGACAGGGGTCTGACAATGAGCAGTTCTTC. Its protein is CASSYSDSGQGSDNEQFF.

This clonotype has a handful of counts. The chain is built from TRBV25-1 and TRBJ2-4; D remains ambiguous. V dropped 3 bases and J dropped 0 bases, with 12 bases sitting between them. The CDR3 sequence is 16 residues long. Germline values: CDR1 MGHDK, CDR2 SYGVNS. CDR3 region: CASSDVDGGAKNIQYF. The CDR3 DNA reads TGTGCCAGCAGTGACGTCGACGGCGGAGCCAAAAACATTCAGTACTTC.

The genes are TRBV18 and TRBJ2-1, with unresolved D. The CDR3 sequence is 17 residues long. Trimming cost V 4 bases and J 2 bases, with 18 bases left between them. Germline V lookup: CDR1 KGHSH, CDR2 LQKENI. CDR3 in amino acids: CASSLKKSAAAYNEQFF. The CDR3 nucleotides read TGTGCCAGCTCACTGAAAAAGTCAGCAGCAGCCTACAATGAGCAGTTCTTC.

The rearrangement joins TRBV19 to TRBJ1-1; possibly TRBD1 for D (6 bases). The CDR3 is 10 amino acids. Germline CDR1 LNHDA, CDR2 SQIVND (reference sequence). With 9 bases removed from V and 7 bases from J, the gap between germline ends came to 9 bases. CDR3 amino acids: CASQGIEAFF. The CDR3 bases are TGTGCCAGCCAGGGGATTGAAGCTTTCTTT.

This clonotype has just a few counts. The genes are TRBV10-3 and TRBJ1-2; no reliable D call. The CDR3 spans 15 residues. V lost 2 bases and J 0 bases, leaving 10 bases between the germline ends. The germline gives CDR1 ENHRY, CDR2 SYGVKD. Here the CDR3 reads CAISEVGSANYGYTF. CDR3 DNA: TGTGCCATCAGTGAGGTGGGGTCGGCTAACTATGGCTACACCTTC.

This clonotype was recorded a few times. The chain links TRBV12-3 or TRBV12-4 to TRBJ2-7; 9 bases are a match to TRBD2. Unmatched junction bases numbered 5, after V lost 0 bases and J lost 5 bases. The CDR3 totals 15 residues. CDR3 DNA sequence: TGTGCCAGCAGTTTAGCGCCGGCGGGGGGGAACGAGCAGTACTTC. Translation gives CASSLAPAGGNEQYF.

The table lists this clonotype with a few counts. The chain carries TRBV5-6 and TRBJ2-5, with D unclear. V was pared by 1 base and J by 2 bases, with 9 bases between. This CDR3 has 14 amino acids. Germline V CDR1 and CDR2: SGHDT, YYEEEE. This CDR3 is CASSLRVAQETQYF. DNA for the CDR3: TGTGCCAGCAGCTTGAGGGTCGCGCAAGAGACCCAGTACTTC.

The rearrangement joins TRBV6-5 to TRBJ2-6; TRBD1 matches at 7 bases. Germline V lookup: CDR1 MNHEY, CDR2 SVGAGI. CDR3 length: 21 residues. The junction had 20 bases not matched to a gene; V was cut back by 2 bases and J by 4 bases. The CDR3 bases are TGTGCCAGCAGTTACCTAGCCGGATCGACAGGGCACCTATGGGGGGCCAACGTCCTGACTTTC. Its translation is CASSYLAGSTGHLWGANVLTF.

J is TRBJ1-1 and V is TRBV29-1; the D is unclear. This CDR3 has 12 residues. V was pared by 3 bases and J by 4 bases, with 9 bases between. Germline lookup yields CDR1 SQVTM and CDR2 ANQGSEA. The CDR3 sequence is CSVDPRGTEAFF. The CDR3, as DNA: TGCAGCGTTGACCCCCGCGGCACTGAAGCTTTCTTT.

This clonotype was found a few times. The chain recombines TRBV6-1 with TRBJ1-5; no definite D call. Germline CDR1 reads MNHNS; CDR2 reads SASEGT. V was clipped by 1 base and J by 6 bases, with 16 bases between them. This CDR3 has 16 residues. CDR3 in amino acids: CASSEVRKAPAQPQHF. The CDR3 DNA is TGTGCCAGCAGTGAAGTGAGGAAGGCACCCGCTCAGCCCCAGCATTTT.

The V call is TRBV6-2 or TRBV6-3, the J call TRBJ1-5; 8 positions match TRBD1. There are 16 residues in the CDR3. Germline V gene sequence: CDR1 MNHEY, CDR2 SVGEGT. The V and J ends lost 2 bases and 0 bases, in that order; junction bases with no gene match: 3. CDR3 in DNA: TGTGCCAGCAGTTACCTGACAGGGGATAGCAATCAGCCCCAGCATTTT. It specifies CASSYLTGDSNQPQHF.

V is TRBV4-2 and J is TRBJ2-2; D not resolved. The CDR3 consists of 16 residues. The V end was cut by 1 base, the J end by 4 bases, with 13 bases between. The germline CDR1 and CDR2 sequences are LGHNA and YNFKEQ. The CDR3 protein is CASSQGPSDGTGELFF. The CDR3 DNA sequence: TGTGCCAGCAGCCAAGGGCCTAGTGACGGCACCGGGGAGCTGTTTTTT.

The rearrangement links TRBV27 to TRBJ1-1; weak D call: TRBD1 (6 bases). CDR1 is MNHEY and CDR2 is SMNVEV in the germline V gene (reference sequence). V lost 3 bases to trimming and J lost 4 bases, with 9 bases between them. The CDR3 totals 13 residues. The DNA for the CDR3 is TGTGCCAGCAGTTTTGGACAGCCCACTGAAGCTTTCTTT. This encodes CASSFGQPTEAFF.

The chain recombines TRBV20-1 with TRBJ1-1; D gene ambiguous. CDR1 and CDR2 (germline): DFQATT, SNEGSKA (reference sequence). This CDR3 has 14 amino acids. V gave up 0 bases and J gave up 4 bases, with 12 bases separating them. The CDR3 sequence is CSARDQGRGTEAFF. The CDR3 DNA is TGCAGTGCTAGAGATCAAGGCCGGGGCACTGAAGCTTTCTTT.